The 14 T cell receptor beta chains reported below all come from one sample, sequenced in a study of shared clonotypes between healthy human individuals. TCRdb's table, derived via immunoSEQ multiplex PCR, lists solely in-frame clones and lacks some. The sample carries around 2.5 million clones, over 85% recorded once. The source material was naive CD4+ T cells from PBMCs. Subset meaning: CD45RA+ positively selected. The receptors shown here come from a man between 18 and 35 years old in good health. Some clones in this sample may be carry-over from other donors' samples.

The V gene is TRBV11-1, the J gene TRBJ2-7; 9 bases agree with TRBD2. Losses at the gene ends were 4 bases for V and 0 bases for J; bases not matched to a gene: 10. CDR3 length equals 17 residues. Per the germline V gene, CDR1 is SGHAT and CDR2 is FQDESV (reference sequence). CDR3 sequence (DNA): TGTGCCAGCAGCTCGCCTCATAGCGGGAGTATCTCCTACGAGCAGTACTTC. Translated: CASSSPHSGSISYEQYF.

This clone came up once. The rearrangement uses TRBV9 and TRBJ1-2; D uncertain. CDR3 length: 14 residues. CDR1 and CDR2 from the germline V gene are SGDLS and YYNGEE. V was pared by 0 bases and J by 4 bases, with 10 bases between. The CDR3 is CASSVAREAYGYTF. CDR3 nucleotide sequence: TGTGCCAGCAGCGTAGCAAGGGAAGCCTATGGCTACACCTTC.

The rearrangement joins TRBV7-8 to TRBJ2-5; 7 bases match TRBD2. The CDR3 consists of 16 residues. Per the germline V gene, CDR1 is SGHVS and CDR2 is FQNEAQ. The trim removed 5 bases at V and 10 bases at J, leaving 19 bases unmatched. Here the CDR3 reads CASSPIGGSGAGGQYF. CDR3 in DNA: TGTGCCAGCAGCCCAATTGGCGGGAGCGGAGCCGGGGGCCAGTACTTC.

The rearrangement uses TRBV5-1 and TRBJ1-4; D possibly corresponds to TRBD1 (5 bases). The germline V and J ends were trimmed by 5 bases and 5 bases, with 16 bases remaining between them. CDR1 and CDR2 (germline): SGHRS, YFSETQ. The CDR3 length is 15 residues. The CDR3 DNA is TGCGCCAGCAGTTTACAGACGGGGGAAAATGAAAAACTGTTTTTT. This sequence encodes CASSLQTGENEKLFF.

The V and J genes are TRBV7-9 and TRBJ2-7, with D hard to call. Looked up from germline, CDR1 is SEHNR and CDR2 is FQNEAQ (reference sequence). V was pared by 1 base and J by 3 bases, with 10 bases between. This CDR3 is built from 14 residues. CDR3 amino acids: CASSLVSAGYEQYF. In nucleotides, the CDR3 is TGTGCCAGCAGCTTAGTGTCGGCAGGCTACGAGCAGTACTTC.

A remark on this clone: Other DNA sequences in this sample translate to the same CDR3. V is TRBV7-3 and J is TRBJ2-3; D perhaps matches TRBD2 (5 bases). The CDR3 covers 15 residues. Deletions cut 2 bases from V and 0 bases from J, with 9 bases between. CDR1 is SGHTA and CDR2 is FQGTGA in the germline V gene. CDR3 in amino acids: CASSLGGPSTDTQYF. For the CDR3, the DNA is TGTGCCAGCAGCTTAGGCGGGCCGAGCACAGATACGCAGTATTTT.

The V gene is TRBV6-4, the J gene TRBJ2-1; D unclear. The V gene lost 6 bases and the J gene lost 0 bases, with 12 bases spanning the gap. The germline V gene has CDR1 MRHNA and CDR2 SNTAGT. This CDR3 region has 15 residues. CDR3 sequence reads: CASRVAASSYNEQFF. The CDR3 DNA reads TGTGCCAGCAGAGTAGCCGCTAGCTCCTACAATGAGCAGTTCTTC.

This clone was recorded only once. This chain connects TRBV4-1 to TRBJ1-1, with 7 bases fitting TRBD1. Germline lookup yields CDR1 MGHRA and CDR2 YSYEKL. After removal of 0 bases from V and 2 bases from J, the junction contained 6 bases not matched to a gene. The CDR3 runs 16 residues. This CDR3 reads CASSQDYNRGNTEAFF. The CDR3 region has the DNA TGCGCCAGCAGCCAAGATTATAACAGGGGAAACACTGAAGCTTTCTTT.

The chain has TRBV27 and TRBJ2-1; 13 bases agree with TRBD2. With V trimmed by 6 bases and J by 2 bases, 4 bases remained unmatched. Germline V gene lookup returns CDR1 MNHEY and CDR2 SMNVEV (reference sequence). CDR3 length: 16 amino acids. CDR3 coding DNA: TGTGCCAGCAGATTCGGACTAGCGGGGGCCTACAATGAGCAGTTCTTC. This sequence encodes CASRFGLAGAYNEQFF.

The chain uses TRBV5-8 and TRBJ1-5; weak D call: TRBD1 (6 bases). This CDR3 is built from 15 residues. V was cut by 4 bases and J by 7 bases, with 18 bases left in between. Germline V lookup: CDR1 SGHTS, CDR2 YDEGEE. The DNA for the CDR3 is TGTGCCAGCAGCCCTGTCATGGGGGCACAACAGCCCCAGCATTTT. It codes for CASSPVMGAQQPQHF.

With regard to this clone: Different DNA sequences within this sample yield the same CDR3. V is TRBV28 and J is TRBJ2-2; the D is unclear. Deletions cut 3 bases from V and 0 bases from J, with 8 bases between. The CDR3 consists of 15 residues. Germline CDR1 MDHEN, CDR2 SYDVKM. For the CDR3, the DNA is TGTGCCAGCAGTTTCCGTACTCCGAACACCGGGGAGCTGTTTTTT. It translates to CASSFRTPNTGELFF.

This clone was detected a few times. At the DNA level, this CDR3 is encoded by other sequences in the same sample as well. This rearrangement joins TRBV18 to TRBJ2-2, with D maybe TRBD2 (7 bases). The V end lost 0 bases, the J end lost 3 bases, and 11 bases lay between the germline ends. Germline-derived CDR1 and CDR2 are KGHSH and LQKENI. The CDR3 spans 16 residues. CDR3 protein: CASSPPGGRDTGELFF. The CDR3 DNA reads as TGTGCCAGCTCACCACCCGGGGGGCGCGACACCGGGGAGCTGTTTTTT.

The gene calls are TRBV27 and TRBJ1-2, with 9 bases identical to TRBD1. Germline lookup yields CDR1 MNHEY and CDR2 SMNVEV (reference sequence). The V segment lost 3 bases and the J segment 1 base; nucleotides outside the gene matches: 9. This CDR3 contains 17 residues. The CDR3 bases are TGTGCCAGCAGTTTGGGACAGGGTCGGGGGTATAACTATGGCTACACCTTC. It specifies CASSLGQGRGYNYGYTF.

This clone was found once. The V call is TRBV6-6, the J call TRBJ1-3; 9 bases align to TRBD1. Germline V gene sequence: CDR1 MNHNY, CDR2 SVGAGI (reference sequence). Unmatched junction bases numbered 10, after V lost 5 bases and J lost 8 bases. The CDR3 extends over 15 amino acids. The CDR3, as DNA: TGTGCCAGCAGTGGGAGGGGACAGGGAGGTGACACCATATATTTT. Translation: CASSGRGQGGDTIYF.